This T cell receptor (beta chain) was recorded in a study of blood T cells in healthy people across ages. CDR3 size: 11 residues. J was trimmed by 15 bases and V by 7 bases; bases with no gene match: 12. Germline V gene sequence: CDR1 SQVTM, CDR2 ANQGSEA. Using a J-beta primer mix together with a sample-barcoded 5' primer, a second PCR was run for about 6 to 11 cycles. Via MiXCR, TCRdb re-called the 5' RACE reads, giving one row per CDR3 protein. The table lists roughly 650,000 distinct CDR3 sequences, 32% of them singletons. This clonotype was counted many times. Its specificity is not known. Study outcomes and limitations: Donor CMV status was unknown, possibly confounding expanded clonotype changes. Diversity was estimated from one million T cells, and these estimates were considered underestimates.

The draw of peripheral blood yielded approximately 11 milliliters from each donor. The chain combines TRBV29-1 with TRBJ2-1, with 7 bases lining up with TRBD1. What was sequenced was blood. This clonotype was sampled from a woman older than 75 in good health. CDR3 loop: CSAHDRAHRFF. The CDR3 DNA is TGCAGCGCACACGACAGGGCCCATCGGTTCTTC.